The 30 T cell receptor beta chains below all came from one sample that was sequenced in a study of shared clonotypes between healthy human individuals. Sequencing was performed with immunoSEQ multiplex PCR; in TCRdb, only in-frame clones are kept and a portion is missing. The repertoire holds some 1,100,000 clones, with 78% as singletons. The sequenced sample was memory CD4+ T cells from PBMCs. Subset indicated: CD45RA-negative fraction. The receptors were sampled from a young man in good health. Some clones in this sample may be carry-over from other donors' samples.

This clone was observed a handful of times. The rearrangement links TRBV9 to TRBJ1-2; 11 positions match TRBD1. In germline, CDR1 is SGDLS, CDR2 YYNGEE. V lost 4 bases, J lost 2 bases, and 1 base stayed unmatched. The CDR3 contains 14 residues. The CDR3 DNA reads TGTGCCAGCAGCCGGGACAGGGGGAACTATGGCTACACCTTC. Translation: CASSRDRGNYGYTF.

This clone appeared a single time. J is TRBJ2-2 and V is TRBV27; a weak D match, TRBD2 (6 bases). CDR1 and CDR2 from the germline V gene are MNHEY and SMNVEV (reference sequence). Trimming shortened V by 6 bases and J by 9 bases, and 17 bases separated the two germline ends. CDR3 size: 14 residues. This CDR3 reads CASSRDLGSRELFF. CDR3 DNA: TGTGCCAGCAGCCGGGACTTAGGGTCCCGGGAGCTGTTTTTT.

The chain combines TRBV5-1 with TRBJ1-1, with D tentatively TRBD1 (5 bases). Germline loops: CDR1 SGHRS, CDR2 YFSETQ. V gave up 4 bases and J gave up 2 bases, with 15 bases separating them. The CDR3 extends over 15 amino acids. The DNA of the CDR3 is TGCGCCAGCAGCGACGGTGGGGGATTAAACACTGAAGCTTTCTTT. Protein product: CASSDGGGLNTEAFF.

This clone was counted only a few times. J is TRBJ1-1 and V is TRBV6-5; D possibly corresponds to TRBD1 (5 bases). Between the trimmed V and J ends, which lost 6 bases and 1 base, there was a span of 9 bases. This CDR3 contains 13 residues. The germline CDR1 and CDR2 sequences are MNHEY and SVGAGI. Written as DNA, the CDR3 is TGTGCCAGCAGCCTTGACAGGAACACTGAAGCTTTCTTT. This translates into CASSLDRNTEAFF.

The CDR3 region has the DNA TGTGCCAGCAGCCCCTCCCAGGGCGGGAATCGGCAAGATACGCAGTATTTT. Translated, it gives CASSPSQGGNRQDTQYF. This chain joins TRBV5-6 and TRBJ2-3; possibly TRBD2 for D (6 bases). Trimming removed 4 bases from V and 5 bases from J, with 23 bases in between. Germline assignment: CDR1 SGHDT and CDR2 YYEEEE. The CDR3 covers 17 residues.

This chain connects TRBV19 to TRBJ2-3; 9 bases align to TRBD1. Unmatched junction bases numbered 11, after V lost 10 bases and J lost 0 bases. This CDR3 contains 16 residues. Looked up from germline, CDR1 is LNHDA and CDR2 is SQIVND (reference sequence). CDR3 sequence reads: CATRDRGIASTDTQYF. The CDR3 coding sequence is TGTGCCACAAGAGACAGGGGGATTGCTAGCACAGATACGCAGTATTTT. Full variable domain (missing parts from reference TRBV19 and TRBJ2-3): DGGITQSPKYLFRKEGQNVTLSCEQNLNHDAMYWYRQDPGQGLRLIYYSQIVNDFQKGDIAEGYSVSREKKESFPLTVTSAQKNPTAFYLCATRDRGIASTDTQYFGPGTRLTVL.

The V gene is TRBV19, the J gene TRBJ1-2; D unresolved. V was shortened by 7 bases and J by 8 bases, with 14 bases between the two germline ends. This CDR3 spans 12 amino acids. CDR1 is LNHDA and CDR2 is SQIVND in the germline V gene (reference sequence). CDR3 DNA sequence: TGTGCCAGTAAGCGCCAACCAGGCGGCTACACCTTC. This sequence encodes CASKRQPGGYTF.

The chain employs TRBV6-1 and TRBJ2-7; D unresolved. Per the germline V gene, CDR1 is MNHNS and CDR2 is SASEGT. The CDR3 loop spans 15 amino acids. Trimming shortened V by 5 bases and J by 2 bases, and 16 bases separated the two germline ends. DNA for the CDR3: TGTGCCAGCAGTCTAATGGGTGCTCAGGCCTACGAGCAGTACTTC. Translation gives CASSLMGAQAYEQYF.

V gene TRBV5-1 combines with J gene TRBJ1-2, with D uncertain. The V end was cut by 3 bases, the J end by 2 bases, with 11 bases between. CDR1 is SGHRS, CDR2 YFSETQ, per germline. The CDR3 sequence is 14 residues long. The chain's CDR3 is CASSSDGENYGYTF. The DNA for the CDR3 is TGCGCCAGCAGCTCGGACGGGGAGAACTATGGCTACACCTTC.

DNA of the CDR3: TGTGCCAGCAGCTTACGACCCTCCCCCGATTACACAGATACGCAGTATTTT. This gives the protein CASSLRPSPDYTDTQYF. V is TRBV11-2 and J is TRBJ2-3; D gene uncertain. This CDR3 region has 17 residues. V was clipped by 2 bases and J by 2 bases, with 17 bases between them. Germline loops: CDR1 SGHAT, CDR2 FQNNGV.

This chain joins TRBV7-2 and TRBJ2-3; D possibly uses TRBD1 or TRBD2 (5 bases each). In germline, CDR1 is SGHTA, CDR2 FQGNSA. The CDR3 has 14 amino acids. Trimming took off 2 bases at V and 11 bases at J, with 17 bases between the two ends. The CDR3 bases are TGTGCCAGCAGCTTAACGGGGACCCTCCGGGGGCAGTATTTT. It yields the protein CASSLTGTLRGQYF.

This clone was seen a handful of times. The rearrangement joins TRBV14 to TRBJ2-3; 8 bases are shared with TRBD1. CDR1 SGHDN and CDR2 FVKESK come from the germline V gene. The CDR3 is 14 residues long. V was pared by 5 bases and J by 7 bases, with 8 bases of the junction left unmatched. The CDR3 is CASSSDRAANTQYF. The CDR3 DNA reads as TGTGCCAGCAGCTCGGACAGGGCGGCGAATACGCAGTATTTT.

The V gene is TRBV19, the J gene TRBJ2-1; D gene ambiguous. V shed 6 bases and J shed 3 bases, with 18 bases lying between them. CDR1 and CDR2 from the germline V gene are LNHDA and SQIVND (reference sequence). This CDR3 spans 16 amino acids. This chain's CDR3 is CASRKATGTLYNEQFF. CDR3 nucleotide sequence: TGTGCCAGTAGGAAAGCGACTGGAACCCTCTACAATGAGCAGTTCTTC.

The chain combines TRBV28 with TRBJ1-2; perhaps TRBD1 as D (6 bases). CDR3 size: 15 residues. In germline, CDR1 is MDHEN, CDR2 SYDVKM. V lost 1 base, J lost 3 bases, and 12 bases lay in between. CDR3 bases: TGTGCCAGCAGTTTATTCCGGGGGGCGGACTATGGCTACACCTTC. It translates to CASSLFRGADYGYTF.

In this sample, this clone turned up once. This rearrangement joins TRBV9 to TRBJ1-5; perhaps TRBD1 as D (5 bases). There are 14 residues in the CDR3. Trimming removed 4 bases at V and 3 bases at J, with 11 bases between. Germline V lookup: CDR1 SGDLS, CDR2 YYNGEE. The CDR3 bases are TGTGCCAGCAGCCTGGGGACTATCAATCAGCCCCAGCATTTT. It translates to CASSLGTINQPQHF.

The chain couples TRBV6-1 to TRBJ2-1; no reliable D call. CDR3 length: 12 residues. Germline V gene data show CDR1 as MNHNS and CDR2 as SASEGT. Trimming cost V 1 base and J 12 bases, with 10 bases left between them. CDR3 in amino acids: CASSEETWGQFF. CDR3 sequence (DNA): TGTGCCAGCAGTGAAGAAACATGGGGGCAGTTCTTC.

The table lists this clone with a count of one. V and J are TRBV2 and TRBJ1-5; unclear D gene. This CDR3 spans 13 amino acids. Germline V gene data show CDR1 as SNHLY and CDR2 as FYNNEI. V shed 8 bases and J shed 6 bases, with 14 bases lying between them. For the CDR3, the DNA is TGTGCCAGCGTTACAGAATTTGGTCAGCCCCAGCATTTT. Its protein product is CASVTEFGQPQHF.

The chain combines TRBV11-2 with TRBJ2-5; D gene unclear. V was clipped by 5 bases and J by 4 bases, with 11 bases between them. The CDR3 consists of 13 residues. Germline V gives CDR1 SGHAT, CDR2 FQNNGV. The CDR3 region has the DNA TGTGCCAGCAGCCCGGGCTGGGTAGAGACCCAGTACTTC. Residues: CASSPGWVETQYF.

The rearrangement joins TRBV19 to TRBJ2-1; TRBD1 might be the D (5 bases). Trimming took 7 bases from V and 7 from J, leaving 20 bases between them. The CDR3 runs to 15 residues. Germline V gene lookup returns CDR1 LNHDA and CDR2 SQIVND (reference sequence). Here the CDR3 reads CASKPDISGVNEQFF. CDR3 in DNA: TGTGCCAGTAAACCGGACATCTCTGGGGTTAATGAGCAGTTCTTC.

This chain joins TRBV4-2 and TRBJ2-1, with a weak D call TRBD2 (5 bases). The germline CDR1 and CDR2 sequences are LGHNA and YNFKEQ. The CDR3 runs to 14 residues. Trimming took 0 bases from V and 11 from J, leaving 14 bases between them. Here the CDR3 DNA reads TGTGCCAGCAGCCAAGATAGTGAGGACTCCCAGCAGTTCTTC. It is translated as CASSQDSEDSQQFF.

The genes are TRBV11-2 and TRBJ2-3; D remains ambiguous. The length of the CDR3 is 15 residues. Germline V CDR1 and CDR2: SGHAT, FQNNGV. Between the trimmed V and J ends, which lost 5 bases and 6 bases, there was a span of 18 bases. The CDR3 sequence is CASSLPATAMDTQYF. CDR3 DNA sequence: TGTGCCAGCAGCCTTCCGGCCACGGCCATGGATACGCAGTATTTT.

This clone was picked up a small number of times. The V call is TRBV27, the J call TRBJ2-2; D is tentatively TRBD1 or TRBD2 (5 bases each). Germline V lookup: CDR1 MNHEY, CDR2 SMNVEV (reference sequence). V dropped 9 bases and J dropped 6 bases, with 14 bases sitting between them. This CDR3 has 13 amino acids. The CDR3 DNA reads as TGTGCCAGTGGCAGGGAGTGGGCCGGGGAGCTGTTTTTT. Residues: CASGREWAGELFF.

With respect to this clone: This specimen includes other DNA sequences encoding the same CDR3. The gene calls are TRBV5-1 and TRBJ2-1, with 11 bases that match TRBD2. J was trimmed by 0 bases and V by 4 bases; bases with no gene match: 3. The CDR3 has 16 residues. The germline gives CDR1 SGHRS, CDR2 YFSETQ. CDR3 loop: CASSLLAGGSYNEQFF. CDR3 in DNA: TGCGCCAGCAGCCTCCTAGCGGGAGGCTCCTACAATGAGCAGTTCTTC.

The rearrangement uses TRBV19 and TRBJ1-1; D is unclear. Germline loops: CDR1 LNHDA, CDR2 SQIVND (reference sequence). Trimming left V 1 base short and J 7 bases short, with 13 bases between. This CDR3 is built from 14 residues. The chain's CDR3 is CASSIGMAGGEAFF. CDR3 sequence (DNA): TGTGCCAGTAGTATAGGGATGGCGGGCGGTGAAGCTTTCTTT.

The chain joins TRBV4-2 to TRBJ1-4; D call uncertain. Trimming removed 1 base from V and 8 bases from J, with 11 bases in between. The germline V gene has CDR1 LGHNA and CDR2 YNFKEQ. This CDR3 region has 14 residues. The CDR3 is CASSQGGDGEKLFF. For the CDR3, the DNA is TGTGCCAGCAGCCAAGGGGGTGATGGCGAAAAACTGTTTTTT.

J is TRBJ1-2 and V is TRBV11-2; D not resolved. Trimming took off 5 bases at V and 4 bases at J, with 17 bases between the two ends. CDR1 and CDR2 (germline): SGHAT, FQNNGV. This CDR3 has 15 amino acids. This CDR3 is CASSPEPGYGYGYTF. CDR3 in DNA: TGTGCCAGCAGCCCAGAACCCGGGTACGGCTATGGCTACACCTTC.

The V and J genes are TRBV7-8 and TRBJ2-6; D perhaps matches TRBD2 (5 bases). V lost 4 bases to trimming and J lost 7 bases, with 11 bases between them. CDR1 and CDR2 (germline): SGHVS, FQNEAQ. This CDR3 contains 14 residues. The CDR3 DNA reads TGTGCCAGCAGCTCCCGGGGAGAAGCCAACGTCCTGACTTTC. Translation gives CASSSRGEANVLTF.

Turning to this clone: Additional DNA sequences in this sample encode the identical CDR3. The chain combines TRBV7-2 with TRBJ2-7; D unclear. The V gene's germline CDR1 is SGHTA and CDR2 FQGNSA. V dropped 5 bases and J dropped 0 bases, with 8 bases sitting between them. The length of the CDR3 is 13 residues. The CDR3 DNA is TGTGCCAGCAGCATCGGACCCTCCTACGAGCAGTACTTC. Translating it yields CASSIGPSYEQYF.

The chain employs TRBV18 and TRBJ1-2; the D gene is possibly TRBD1 (5 bases). Germline CDR1 reads KGHSH; CDR2 reads LQKENI. The CDR3 is 15 amino acids. The V end was cut by 2 bases, the J end by 4 bases, with 14 bases between. CDR3 DNA: TGTGCCAGCTCACCAGCCCGAGGGGAAAGCTATGGCTACACCTTC. Translating it yields CASSPARGESYGYTF.

The DNA for the CDR3 is TGTGCCAGCAGCTTGTACTCTCCGGTAGTAGATACGCAGTATTTT. This translates into CASSLYSPVVDTQYF. The chain couples TRBV5-4 to TRBJ2-3, with D uncertain. The V gene lost 1 base and the J gene lost 5 bases, with 14 bases spanning the gap. Germline V gene lookup returns CDR1 SGHNT and CDR2 YYREEE (reference sequence). This CDR3 contains 15 residues.